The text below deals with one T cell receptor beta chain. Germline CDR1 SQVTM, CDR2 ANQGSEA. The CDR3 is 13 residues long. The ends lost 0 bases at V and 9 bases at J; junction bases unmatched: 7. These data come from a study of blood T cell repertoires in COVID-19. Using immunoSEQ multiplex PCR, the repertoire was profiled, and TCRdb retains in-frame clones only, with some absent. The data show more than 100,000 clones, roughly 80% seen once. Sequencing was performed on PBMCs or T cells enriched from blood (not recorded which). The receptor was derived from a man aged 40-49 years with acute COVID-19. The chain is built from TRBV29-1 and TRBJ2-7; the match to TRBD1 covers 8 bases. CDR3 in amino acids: CSVEETQGVRQYF. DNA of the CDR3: TGCAGCGTTGAAGAAACACAGGGGGTTAGGCAGTACTTC.